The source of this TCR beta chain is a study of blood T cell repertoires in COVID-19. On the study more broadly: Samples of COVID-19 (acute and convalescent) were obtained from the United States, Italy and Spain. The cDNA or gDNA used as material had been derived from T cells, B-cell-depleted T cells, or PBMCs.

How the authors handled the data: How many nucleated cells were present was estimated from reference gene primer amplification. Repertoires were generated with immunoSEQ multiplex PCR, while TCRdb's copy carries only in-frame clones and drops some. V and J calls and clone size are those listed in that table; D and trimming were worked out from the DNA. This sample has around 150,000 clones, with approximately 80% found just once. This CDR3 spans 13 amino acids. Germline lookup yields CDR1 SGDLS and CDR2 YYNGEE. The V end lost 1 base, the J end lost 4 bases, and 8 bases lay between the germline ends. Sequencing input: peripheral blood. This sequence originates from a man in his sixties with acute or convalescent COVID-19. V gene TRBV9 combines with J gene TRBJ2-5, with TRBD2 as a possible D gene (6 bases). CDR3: CASSVSSGETQYF. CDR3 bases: TGTGCCAGCAGCGTAAGTAGCGGAGAGACCCAGTACTTC.